The present T cell receptor beta chain was sequenced within a study of control samples from healthy donors and cancer patients. The CDR3 is made up of 14 amino acids. V was shortened by 0 bases and J by 5 bases, with 11 bases between the two germline ends. The V gene's germline CDR1 is SGHKS and CDR2 YYEKEE (reference sequence). Repertoires were generated with immunoSEQ multiplex PCR, while TCRdb's copy carries only in-frame clones and drops some. Seen here are about 110,000 clones, roughly 90% observed once, and the top ten hold 3.5% to 4.5%. The chain employs TRBV5-5 and TRBJ1-2, with D perhaps matching TRBD1 (5 bases). Input material: PBMCs. The clonotype originates from a woman aged 55-69 years with lung cancer. CDR3 protein: CASSLEGREYGYTF. CDR3 in DNA: TGTGCCAGCAGCTTGGAAGGCAGGGAGTATGGCTACACCTTC.